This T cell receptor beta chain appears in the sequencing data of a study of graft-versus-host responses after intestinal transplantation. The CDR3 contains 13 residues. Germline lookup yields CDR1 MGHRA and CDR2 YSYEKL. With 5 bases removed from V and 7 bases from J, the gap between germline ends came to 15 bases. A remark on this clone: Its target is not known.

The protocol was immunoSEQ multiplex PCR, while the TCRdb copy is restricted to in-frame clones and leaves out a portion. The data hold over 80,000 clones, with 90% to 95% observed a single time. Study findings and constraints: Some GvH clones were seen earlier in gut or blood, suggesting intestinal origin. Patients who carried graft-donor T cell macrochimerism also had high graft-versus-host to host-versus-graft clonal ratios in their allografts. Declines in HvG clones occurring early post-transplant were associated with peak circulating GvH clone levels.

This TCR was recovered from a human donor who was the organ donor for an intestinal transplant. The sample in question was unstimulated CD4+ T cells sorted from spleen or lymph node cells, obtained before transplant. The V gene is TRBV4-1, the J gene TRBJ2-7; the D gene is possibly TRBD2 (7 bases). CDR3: CASSSRGGGEQYF. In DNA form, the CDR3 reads TGCGCCAGCAGCTCTAGGGGGGGTGGTGAGCAGTACTTC.